Listed below are T cell receptor beta chains from one sample, sequenced in a study of T cells in Graves' hyperthyroidism and ophthalmopathy. In TCRdb, the multiplex PCR reads were re-called with MiXCR into one record per CDR3 protein. The sample carries around 700,000 distinct CDR3 sequences, 18% recorded once. Sequencing used blood. These TCRs come from a woman between 45 and 65 years old with Graves' hyperthyroidism that later progressed to Graves' ophthalmopathy. Each CDR3 is given with its conserved first and last residue.

cdr3_aa	v_call	j_call
CSVEGRTYNEQFF	TRBV29-1	TRBJ2-1
CASRLTGLATEAFF	TRBV3-1	TRBJ1-1
CSVDDRGYTEAFF	TRBV29-1	TRBJ1-1
CASSYSIDHMNTEAFF	TRBV6-6	TRBJ1-1
CAISPAGQGGYGYTF	TRBV10-3	TRBJ1-2
CASSIRQRVNEKLFF	TRBV5-5	TRBJ1-4
CASSLLVGFRNEQFF	TRBV7-9	TRBJ2-1
CASSQGTSTDTQYF	TRBV3-1	TRBJ2-3
CSARVLTGYNEQFF	TRBV20-1	TRBJ2-1
CGSGQGNYGYTF	TRBV6-1	TRBJ1-2
CASSPFGRRHNEQFF	TRBV14	TRBJ2-1
CASSRQGATEAFF	TRBV12-3/TRBV12-4	TRBJ1-1
CASSPWAAVDGYTF	TRBV18	TRBJ1-2
CASSATSGDSLYNEQFF	TRBV9	TRBJ2-1
CASSYSTTGQENYNEQFF	TRBV6-2/TRBV6-3	TRBJ2-1
CASSATHRGETQYF	TRBV28	TRBJ2-5
CASSPDTDNSPLHF	TRBV5-6	TRBJ1-6
CASSSPGQAADTQYF	TRBV18	TRBJ2-3
CASSMALLNTGELFF	TRBV19	TRBJ2-2
CASSLAAGRSGSPLHF	TRBV13	TRBJ1-6
CASSSGPEWGTEAFF	TRBV12-3/TRBV12-4	TRBJ1-1
CASSRLLQGLYNEQFF	TRBV7-2	TRBJ2-1
CASSSPGQGLGYTF	TRBV11-2	TRBJ1-2
CAWDQGMNTGGLFF	TRBV30	TRBJ2-2
CASSHSRGTNEKLFF	TRBV7-2	TRBJ1-4
CASSERTSGSTDTQYF	TRBV7-3	TRBJ2-3
CASSLEGQGRAFF	TRBV5-1	TRBJ1-1
CAWSRLAIYNEQFF	TRBV30	TRBJ2-1
CASSFTQGEAFF	TRBV5-1	TRBJ1-1
CSVDGTGAGNEQFF	TRBV29-1	TRBJ2-1
CSARDDKGISPLHF	TRBV20-1	TRBJ1-6
CASSLQTGASLYGYTF	TRBV5-1	TRBJ1-2
CASSRGPQAKNIQYF	TRBV6-1	TRBJ2-4
CASSIAGPEAFF	TRBV12-3/TRBV12-4	TRBJ1-1
CASSLRDPITTKQYF	TRBV27	TRBJ2-7
CASSLAGAGGPNTEAFF	TRBV11-2	TRBJ1-1
CASSDLGTGGWQETQYF	TRBV7-9	TRBJ2-5
CASSPRTDNYGYTF	TRBV18	TRBJ1-2
CASRRGQAFGVYNEQFF	TRBV4-1	TRBJ2-1
CASIFRGTGLETGELFF	TRBV2	TRBJ2-2
CASSVETVGNTIYF	TRBV9	TRBJ1-3
CASSLHSGELFF	TRBV12-3/TRBV12-4	TRBJ2-2
CASSVSRVAEAFF	TRBV9	TRBJ1-1
CASSLAHSSSEQFF	TRBV5-1	TRBJ2-1
CASSGVSTQETQYF	TRBV5-1	TRBJ2-5
CASSVDRQETQYF	TRBV2	TRBJ2-5
CASSSSSGINYEQYF	TRBV5-1	TRBJ2-7
CASSEGGGPRGRGYTF	TRBV6-1	TRBJ1-2
CASSEELLNEQFF	TRBV3-1	TRBJ2-1
CAIRVGDRVDQPQHF	TRBV15	TRBJ1-5
CASSQDVEGNYGYTF	TRBV4-1	TRBJ1-2
CASSELDFSSETQYF	TRBV10-2	TRBJ2-5
CASSPDRYSNQPQHF	TRBV2	TRBJ1-5
CASSEGTISTDTQYF	TRBV10-1	TRBJ2-3
CASSPAEGNSPLHF	TRBV27	TRBJ1-6
CASSPDPPGASDTQYF	TRBV3-1	TRBJ2-3
CASTRQGTGSQYF	TRBV12-3/TRBV12-4	TRBJ2-5
CSAHSGGGYNEQFF	TRBV20-1	TRBJ2-1
CASSVGDDGVYGYTF	TRBV9	TRBJ1-2